This T cell receptor (beta chain) comes out of a study of identical twins. Healthy Caucasians were all of the donors. Each CDR3 protein is one row after TCRdb ran MiXCR on the 5' RACE reads. The sample consists of 600,000 to 700,000 distinct CDR3 sequences, about 20% of them appearing once. Study-wide results and caveats: Beta out-of-frame twin sharing showed a weaker excess.

Trimming took off 3 bases at V and 1 base at J, with 10 bases between the two ends. This CDR3 is built from 14 residues. CDR1 is SGHKS, CDR2 YYEKEE, per germline (reference sequence). This clonotype was found a few times. Its antigen is unknown. These data were also reused for a study on T cells expressing NK-cell markers. From that report: According to the study, TCR beta repertoires originated from sorted CD3+CD56+NKG2C+, CD3+CD56+NKG2C- and CD3+CD56-NKG2C+ T cells.

Sequencing was carried out using PBMCs. The chain couples TRBV5-5 to TRBJ1-2, with a tentative D call TRBD1 (6 bases). The clonotype was recovered from a woman under 30 in good health. CDR3 in amino acids: CASSSGTYNYGYTF. In nucleotides, the CDR3 is TGTGCCAGCAGCTCCGGGACATATAACTATGGCTACACCTTC.